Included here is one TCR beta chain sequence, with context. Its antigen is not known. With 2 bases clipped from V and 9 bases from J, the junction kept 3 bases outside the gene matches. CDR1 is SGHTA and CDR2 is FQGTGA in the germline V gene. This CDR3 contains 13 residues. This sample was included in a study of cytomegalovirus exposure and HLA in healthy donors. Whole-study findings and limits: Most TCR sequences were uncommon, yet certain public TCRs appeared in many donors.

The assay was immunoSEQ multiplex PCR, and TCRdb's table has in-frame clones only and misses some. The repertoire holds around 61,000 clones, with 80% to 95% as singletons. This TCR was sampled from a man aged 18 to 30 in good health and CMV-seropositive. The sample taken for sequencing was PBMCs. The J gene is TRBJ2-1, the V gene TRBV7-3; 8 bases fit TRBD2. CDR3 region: CASSLGREGEQFF. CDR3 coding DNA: TGTGCCAGCAGCTTAGGCCGGGAGGGTGAGCAGTTCTTC.